The 22 T cell receptor beta chains reported below all come from one sample, sequenced in a study of blood T cell repertoires in COVID-19. This table comes from immunoSEQ multiplex PCR, and its TCRdb copy is limited to in-frame clones, with some not included. The data contain under 300,000 clones, approximately 85% of them singletons. Sequenced material: peripheral blood. These TCRs come from a woman in her 70s with acute or convalescent COVID-19.

Only a few counts were recorded for this clone. This rearrangement joins TRBV6-1 to TRBJ1-5; 7 nucleotides align to TRBD1. The CDR3 totals 17 residues. The J segment lost 2 bases and the V segment lost 1 base, leaving 8 bases of the junction unmatched. From germline, CDR1 is MNHNS and CDR2 SASEGT. CDR3 sequence reads: CASSEGLGQRGNQPQHF. The DNA for the CDR3 is TGTGCCAGCAGTGAAGGACTGGGACAGCGCGGCAATCAGCCCCAGCATTTT.

The chain combines TRBV12-3 or TRBV12-4 with TRBJ2-7; 8 bases map to TRBD1. Trimming took 1 base from V and 6 from J; bases not matched to a gene: 2. There are 13 residues in the CDR3. In nucleotides, the CDR3 is TGTGCCAGCAGTTTAGAGGACAGGGTCGAGCAGTACTTC. Protein product: CASSLEDRVEQYF.

V usage is TRBV13 and J usage is TRBJ2-7; D gene ambiguous. In germline, CDR1 is PRHDT, CDR2 FYEKMQ (reference sequence). The germline V and J ends were trimmed by 0 bases and 4 bases, with 16 bases remaining between them. The CDR3 is 16 amino acids. The CDR3: CASSLGSPGQVYEQYF. Written as DNA, the CDR3 is TGTGCCAGCAGCTTAGGCTCCCCTGGGCAGGTGTACGAGCAGTACTTC. Supplemented by reference TRBV13 and TRBJ2-7, the full variable domain reads AAGVIQSPRHLIKEKRETATLKCYPIPRHDTVYWYQQGPGQDPQFLISFYEKMQSDKGSIPDRFSAQQFSDYHSELNMSSLELGDSALYFCASSLGSPGQVYEQYFGPGTRLTVT.

The chain joins TRBV7-9 to TRBJ1-6; the match to TRBD1 covers 11 bases. The V and J ends lost 5 bases and 11 bases, in that order; junction bases with no gene match: 5. The CDR3 runs to 14 residues. From germline, CDR1 is SEHNR and CDR2 FQNEAQ (reference sequence). The CDR3 DNA sequence: TGTGCCAGCAGCCCGGACAGGGGGCAGACACCCCTCCACTTT. Its protein product is CASSPDRGQTPLHF.

The V and J genes are TRBV7-3 and TRBJ2-1, with D perhaps matching TRBD2 (7 bases). Germline values: CDR1 SGHTA, CDR2 FQGTGA. This CDR3 comprises 17 residues. V was cut by 0 bases and J by 2 bases, with 14 bases left in between. CDR3 in DNA: TGTGCCAGCAGCTTAACAGGGGGGGCCAGGCCCTACAATGAGCAGTTCTTC. The encoded protein is CASSLTGGARPYNEQFF.

CDR3 DNA sequence: TGTGCCAGCTCACCGTTCGGAGGGAGGGACACTGAAGCTTTCTTT. The encoded protein is CASSPFGGRDTEAFF. The gene calls are TRBV18 and TRBJ1-1; D gene ambiguous. V was pared by 3 bases and J by 3 bases, with 14 bases between. This CDR3 region has 15 residues. Germline-derived CDR1 and CDR2 are KGHSH and LQKENI.

The chain carries TRBV6-5 and TRBJ1-6; D remains unclear. The CDR3 loop spans 14 amino acids. Per the germline V gene, CDR1 is MNHEY and CDR2 is SVGAGI. The V gene lost 6 bases and the J gene lost 0 bases, with 6 bases spanning the gap. CDR3: CASRESSYNSPLHF. The CDR3 nucleotides read TGTGCCAGCAGGGAGAGCTCCTATAATTCACCCCTCCACTTT.

V gene TRBV2 combines with J gene TRBJ1-4; 9 positions agree with TRBD1. The CDR3 runs 14 residues. Germline CDR1 SNHLY, CDR2 FYNNEI. Trimming took 6 bases from V and 3 from J; bases not matched to a gene: 2. CDR3 coding DNA: TGTGCCAGCAGGGGACAGGGAGCTAATGAAAAACTGTTTTTT. Translating it yields CASRGQGANEKLFF.

The V and J genes are TRBV24-1 and TRBJ2-2; 7 positions agree with TRBD2. This CDR3 region has 15 residues. Germline-derived CDR1 and CDR2 are KGHDR and SFDVKD. The trim removed 4 bases at V and 7 bases at J, leaving 8 bases unmatched. CDR3 coding DNA: TGTGCCACCAGTGAGACTAGCAAAAGACTCGGGGAGCTGTTTTTT. It is translated as CATSETSKRLGELFF.

The sample holds a few counts of this clone. V and J are TRBV5-1 and TRBJ2-5, with a tentative D call TRBD2 (6 bases). With 7 bases removed from V and 5 bases from J, the gap between germline ends came to 18 bases. This CDR3 spans 14 amino acids. Germline assignment: CDR1 SGHRS and CDR2 YFSETQ. In DNA form, the CDR3 reads TGCGCCAGCCGCCCCAGGGTGGGAGGTGAGACCCAGTACTTC. Its protein is CASRPRVGGETQYF.

A remark on this clone: Other DNA sequences within the sample encode an identical CDR3. The genes are TRBV6-5 and TRBJ1-1, with D uncertain. CDR3 length equals 14 residues. Germline values: CDR1 MNHEY, CDR2 SVGAGI. Trimming took 0 bases from V and 2 from J, leaving 7 bases between them. CDR3 loop: CASSYSVRNTEAFF. The DNA for the CDR3 is TGTGCCAGCAGTTACTCGGTCAGAAACACTGAAGCTTTCTTT.

The chain recombines TRBV4-1 with TRBJ1-2; TRBD1 might be the D (6 bases). V lost 0 bases, J lost 5 bases, and 13 bases lay in between. CDR1 MGHRA and CDR2 YSYEKL come from the germline V gene. The CDR3 is 15 amino acids. CDR3 in DNA: TGCGCCAGCAGCCAAGATGTCAGGGGCGTGTATGGCTACACCTTC. It encodes CASSQDVRGVYGYTF.

The rearrangement joins TRBV5-1 to TRBJ1-1; 9 bases match TRBD1. The germline V gene has CDR1 SGHRS and CDR2 YFSETQ. The ends lost 4 bases at V and 2 bases at J; junction bases unmatched: 9. This CDR3 contains 16 residues. CDR3 DNA: TGCGCCAGCAGCCCGAACGCGGACAGGGGAAACACTGAAGCTTTCTTT. Residues: CASSPNADRGNTEAFF.

V usage is TRBV5-1 and J usage is TRBJ2-2; D gene uncertain. Between the trimmed V and J ends, which lost 5 bases and 5 bases, there was a span of 10 bases. Germline V gene data show CDR1 as SGHRS and CDR2 as YFSETQ. The CDR3 runs to 13 residues. Here the CDR3 reads CASSYLTTGELFF. In DNA, the CDR3 is TGCGCCAGCAGTTACCTTACTACCGGGGAGCTGTTTTTT.

This chain links TRBV5-1 with TRBJ1-1; weak D call: TRBD1 (6 bases). Trimming pared 0 bases from V and 6 bases from J, leaving 15 bases between. Germline assignment: CDR1 SGHRS and CDR2 YFSETQ. This CDR3 comprises 15 residues. The CDR3 nucleotides read TGCGCCAGCAGCTTGGACCAGGGGTCCAACGCTGAAGCTTTCTTT. Protein sequence: CASSLDQGSNAEAFF.

This clone was seen a single time. At one boundary the junction diverges from the germline segment, which might be a read error. The rearrangement joins TRBV25-1 to TRBJ2-4; 9 nucleotides line up with TRBD1. The CDR3 covers 15 residues. Germline CDR1 and CDR2: MGHDK and SYGVNS. CDR3 residues: CASATGGLTKNIQYF. The DNA for the CDR3 is TGTGCCAGCGCAACAGGGGGCTTAACCAAAAATATTCAGTACTTC.

The rearrangement uses TRBV15 and TRBJ1-6; 8 bases fit TRBD1. V shed 0 bases, J shed 7 bases, and the junction held 11 bases outside the gene matches. CDR3 length equals 18 residues. In germline, CDR1 is LNHNV, CDR2 YYDKDF (reference sequence). The CDR3 sequence is CATSREIGPGQVNSPLHF. In DNA, the CDR3 is TGTGCCACCAGCAGAGAGATCGGCCCGGGACAGGTGAATTCACCCCTCCACTTT. Together with reference TRBV15 and TRBJ1-6, the CDR3 gives the full variable domain: DAMVIQNPRYQVTQFGKPVTLSCSQTLNHNVMYWYQQKSSQAPKLLFHYYDKDFNNEADTPDNFQSRRPNTSFCFLDIRSPGLGDTAMYLCATSREIGPGQVNSPLHFGNGTRLTVT.

The sample holds one count of this clone. The V gene is TRBV2, the J gene TRBJ1-3, with 8 positions matching TRBD1. V trimming: 4 bases; J trimming: 4 bases; junction bases outside the gene matches: 6. Per germline, CDR1 SNHLY and CDR2 FYNNEI. The CDR3 spans 15 residues. CDR3 sequence reads: CASSGTGSSGNTIYF. The CDR3 nucleotides are TGTGCCAGCAGTGGGACAGGGAGCTCGGGAAACACCATATATTTT.

The gene calls are TRBV7-9 and TRBJ1-6; 9 bases are a match to TRBD1. Trimming removed 4 bases from V and 9 bases from J; junction bases left unmatched: 7. The CDR3 is made up of 15 amino acids. The V gene's germline CDR1 is SEHNR and CDR2 FQNEAQ (reference sequence). The CDR3 coding sequence is TGTGCCAGCAGCTGGGACAGGGTTCGATCTTCACCCCTCCACTTT. It encodes CASSWDRVRSSPLHF.

V gene TRBV2 combines with J gene TRBJ1-1; D not certain. Germline V gene sequence: CDR1 SNHLY, CDR2 FYNNEI. CDR3 size: 13 residues. V shed 4 bases and J shed 11 bases, with 17 bases lying between them. Written as DNA, the CDR3 is TGTGCCAGCAGTGTACCCAGGCCTCCCCAGGCTTTCTTT. It translates to CASSVPRPPQAFF.

In this sample, this clone turned up a few times. The chain couples TRBV19 to TRBJ1-6; D is possibly TRBD1 (5 bases). From germline, CDR1 is LNHDA and CDR2 SQIVND (reference sequence). The CDR3 has 15 residues. Trimming pared 6 bases from V and 7 bases from J, leaving 16 bases between. The CDR3: CASSPSGNRNSPLHF. The CDR3 DNA reads as TGTGCCAGTAGCCCTTCAGGGAATAGGAATTCACCCCTCCACTTT.

The chain employs TRBV18 and TRBJ2-5; 9 bases are shared with TRBD1. Germline lookup yields CDR1 KGHSH and CDR2 LQKENI. The CDR3 runs 14 residues. V lost 5 bases and J lost 1; bases outside the gene matches: 2. DNA for the CDR3: TGTGCCAGCTCATTGACAGGGGGCCAAGAGACCCAGTACTTC. Protein: CASSLTGGQETQYF.